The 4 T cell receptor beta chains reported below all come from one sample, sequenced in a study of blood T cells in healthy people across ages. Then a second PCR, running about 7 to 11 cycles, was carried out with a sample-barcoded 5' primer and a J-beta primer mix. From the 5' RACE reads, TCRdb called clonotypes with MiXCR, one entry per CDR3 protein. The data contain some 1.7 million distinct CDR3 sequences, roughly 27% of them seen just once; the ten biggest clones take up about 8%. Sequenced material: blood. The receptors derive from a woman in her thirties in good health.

CDR3 in amino acids: CASSLRPTVMNTEAFF. The CDR3 DNA reads as TGTGCCAGCAGTTTACGCCCGACAGTAATGAACACTGAAGCTTTCTTT. The chain carries TRBV6-6 and TRBJ1-1; D is perhaps TRBD1 (5 bases). Germline loops: CDR1 MNHNY, CDR2 SVGAGI (reference sequence). V shed 4 bases and J shed 0 bases, with 15 bases lying between them. This CDR3 is built from 16 residues.

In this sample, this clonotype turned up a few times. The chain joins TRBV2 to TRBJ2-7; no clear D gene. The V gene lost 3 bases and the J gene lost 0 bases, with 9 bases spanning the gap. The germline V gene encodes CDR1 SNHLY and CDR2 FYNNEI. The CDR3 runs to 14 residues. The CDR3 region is CASSEGRTSYEQYF. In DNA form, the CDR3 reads TGTGCCAGCAGTGAGGGCAGGACCTCCTACGAGCAGTACTTC.

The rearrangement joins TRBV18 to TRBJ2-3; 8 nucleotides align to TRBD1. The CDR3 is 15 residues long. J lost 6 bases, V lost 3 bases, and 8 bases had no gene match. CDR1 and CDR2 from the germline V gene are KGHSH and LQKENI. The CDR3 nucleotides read TGTGCCAGCTCACCTTCGACAGGGGCCCCCGATACGCAGTATTTT. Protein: CASSPSTGAPDTQYF.

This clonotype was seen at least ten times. CDR3 DNA: TGTGCCAGCAGCTCAACAGGGTTGAACACTGAAGCTTTCTTT. Its translation: CASSSTGLNTEAFF. The rearrangement links TRBV7-2 to TRBJ1-1, with a possible D match to TRBD1 (6 bases). This CDR3 region has 14 residues. In germline, CDR1 is SGHTA, CDR2 FQGNSA. V was trimmed by 4 bases and J by 0 bases, leaving 9 bases between them.